The T cell receptor beta chain described here comes from a study of a mutant IDH1 vaccine in newly diagnosed glioma. In regard to this clone: Its specificity is not known.

Study-level findings and limits: Any relationship between pseudoprogression and changes in top peripheral T cell clonotypes seemed absent.

Using immunoSEQ multiplex PCR, the repertoire was profiled, and TCRdb retains in-frame clones only, with some absent. The table includes 30,000 or so clones, approximately 84% detected once. Time point denoted: week 47, end of study. What each vaccine dose contained was 300 ug of mutant IDH1 20-mer peptide, accompanied by topical imiquimod. The CDR3 sequence is 15 residues long. Trimming left V 5 bases short and J 9 bases short, with 20 bases between. Germline V gene sequence: CDR1 MNHEY, CDR2 SVGAGI. Sequenced material: PBMCs, taken from a glioma patient whose treatment included an IDH1 peptide vaccine. The origin of this receptor is a man aged 25 to 45 with glioma. The chain employs TRBV6-5 and TRBJ2-1; the D call may be TRBD1 or TRBD2 (5 bases each). DNA of the CDR3: TGTGCCAGCAGTCCTGGGACGGAAGTTGGGGGTGAGCAGTTCTTC. It translates to CASSPGTEVGGEQFF.